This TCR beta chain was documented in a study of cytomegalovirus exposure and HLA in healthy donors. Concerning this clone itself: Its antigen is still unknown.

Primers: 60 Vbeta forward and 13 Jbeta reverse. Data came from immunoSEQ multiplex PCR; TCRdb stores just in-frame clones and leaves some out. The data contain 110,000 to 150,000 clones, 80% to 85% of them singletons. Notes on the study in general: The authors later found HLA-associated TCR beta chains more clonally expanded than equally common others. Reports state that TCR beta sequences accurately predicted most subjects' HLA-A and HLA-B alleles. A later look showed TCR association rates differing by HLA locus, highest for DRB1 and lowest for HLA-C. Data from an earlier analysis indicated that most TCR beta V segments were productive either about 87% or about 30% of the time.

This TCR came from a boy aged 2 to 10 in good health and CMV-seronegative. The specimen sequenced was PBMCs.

The CDR3 DNA reads TGTGCCAGCAGTTTCGCAGGGAACTCCTACGAGCAGTACTTC. Encoded protein: CASSFAGNSYEQYF. The chain uses TRBV27 and TRBJ2-7; tentative D call: TRBD1 (5 bases). The V gene's germline CDR1 is MNHEY and CDR2 SMNVEV (reference sequence). This CDR3 is 14 amino acids long. The V and J ends lost 3 bases and 0 bases respectively, with 9 bases between them.